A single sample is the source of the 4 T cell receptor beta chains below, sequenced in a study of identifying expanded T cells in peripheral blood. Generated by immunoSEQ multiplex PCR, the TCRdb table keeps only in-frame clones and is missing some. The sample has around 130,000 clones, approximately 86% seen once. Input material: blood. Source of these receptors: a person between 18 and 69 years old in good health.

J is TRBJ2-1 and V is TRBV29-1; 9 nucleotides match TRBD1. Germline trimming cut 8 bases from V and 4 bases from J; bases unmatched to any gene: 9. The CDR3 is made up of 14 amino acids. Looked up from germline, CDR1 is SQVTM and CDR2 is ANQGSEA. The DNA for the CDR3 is TGCAGCTTGGAGGGACAGGGTATTTACAATGAGCAGTTCTTC. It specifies CSLEGQGIYNEQFF.

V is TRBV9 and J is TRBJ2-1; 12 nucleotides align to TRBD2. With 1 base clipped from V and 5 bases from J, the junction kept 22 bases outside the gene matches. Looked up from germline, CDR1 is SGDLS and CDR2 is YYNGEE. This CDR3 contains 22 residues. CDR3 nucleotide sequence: TGTGCCAGCAGCGTATGGGACCCGAGGAGGTCTAGCGGGAGGGGTTTAAACAATGAGCAGTTCTTC. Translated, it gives CASSVWDPRRSSGRGLNNEQFF.

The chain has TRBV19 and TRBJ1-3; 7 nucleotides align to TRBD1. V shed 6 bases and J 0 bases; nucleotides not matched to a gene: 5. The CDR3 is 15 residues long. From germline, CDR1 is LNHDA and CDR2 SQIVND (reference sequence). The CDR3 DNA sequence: TGTGCCAGTAGGAAAGGGACAGACTCTGGAAACACCATATATTTT. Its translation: CASRKGTDSGNTIYF.

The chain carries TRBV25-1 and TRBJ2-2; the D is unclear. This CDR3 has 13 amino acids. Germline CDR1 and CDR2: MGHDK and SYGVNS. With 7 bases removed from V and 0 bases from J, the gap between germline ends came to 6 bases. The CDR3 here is CASKHANTGELFF. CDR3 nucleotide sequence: TGTGCCAGCAAACACGCGAACACCGGGGAGCTGTTTTTT. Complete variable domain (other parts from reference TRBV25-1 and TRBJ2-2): EADIYQTPRYLVIGTGKKITLECSQTMGHDKMYWYQQDPGMELHLIHYSYGVNSTEKGDLSSESTVSRIRTEHFPLTLESARPSHTSQYLCASKHANTGELFFGEGSRLTVL.